This entry lists 24 T cell receptor beta chains sequenced from one sample in a study of blood T cell repertoires in COVID-19. Only in-frame clones appear in the TCRdb table, and some are missing; sequencing was by immunoSEQ multiplex PCR. The repertoire holds approximately 200,000 clones, with approximately 84% as singletons. Sequencing was carried out using peripheral blood. Every receptor here comes from a young woman who had recovered from COVID-19.

The chain employs TRBV10-1 and TRBJ1-5, with TRBD1 as a possible D gene (6 bases). Looked up from germline, CDR1 is WNHNN and CDR2 is SYGVQD (reference sequence). The V end was cut by 11 bases, the J end by 4 bases, with 9 bases between. The CDR3 contains 11 residues. CDR3 region: CAGQGNQPQHF. DNA for the CDR3: TGCGCCGGTCAGGGGAATCAGCCCCAGCATTTT.

This clone was counted once. The genes are TRBV6-1 and TRBJ1-6, with 12 bases aligning to TRBD1. This CDR3 has 19 residues. Germline CDR1 is MNHNS and CDR2 is SASEGT. V was clipped by 4 bases and J by 2 bases; unmatched bases: 9. The CDR3 protein is CASSGPGQGARAYNSPLHF. The CDR3 DNA is TGTGCCAGCAGTGGTCCGGGACAGGGGGCTCGCGCCTATAATTCACCCCTCCACTTT.

The genes are TRBV3-1 (or the pseudogene TRBV3-2) and TRBJ2-2, with no clear D. This CDR3 is built from 13 residues. CDR1 and CDR2 from the germline V gene are LGHDT and YNNKEL (reference sequence). Between the trimmed V and J ends, which lost 1 base and 4 bases, there was a span of 4 bases. CDR3 DNA: TGTGCCAGCAGCCAAGTTCTCACCGGGGAGCTGTTTTTT. Encoded protein: CASSQVLTGELFF.

The genes are TRBV24-1 and TRBJ2-7; 8 nucleotides agree with TRBD1. The trim removed 1 base at V and 7 bases at J, leaving 8 bases unmatched. The CDR3 runs 15 residues. Germline V CDR1 and CDR2: KGHDR, SFDVKD. CDR3 residues: CATSDFGQGAGEQYF. Here the CDR3 DNA reads TGTGCCACCAGTGATTTTGGGCAGGGGGCCGGGGAGCAGTACTTC.

The rearrangement links TRBV4-1 to TRBJ1-1, with 10 nucleotides matching TRBD1. J lost 1 base, V lost 8 bases, and 7 bases had no gene match. Germline V CDR1 and CDR2: MGHRA, YSYEKL. The CDR3 spans 15 residues. CDR3 sequence reads: CASLPGQGPNTEAFF. In DNA form, the CDR3 reads TGCGCCAGCCTTCCGGGACAGGGGCCGAACACTGAAGCTTTCTTT.

V usage is TRBV19 and J usage is TRBJ2-1; possible D gene TRBD2, 6 bases. Looked up from germline, CDR1 is LNHDA and CDR2 is SQIVND (reference sequence). The CDR3 loop spans 15 amino acids. Trimming shortened V by 5 bases and J by 2 bases, and 13 bases separated the two germline ends. CDR3 in DNA: TGTGCCAGTAGTGTTACCGGCGGGGCCTACAATGAGCAGTTCTTC. Protein sequence: CASSVTGGAYNEQFF.

The chain joins TRBV25-1 to TRBJ1-3; D may be TRBD1 (5 bases). The V end lost 8 bases, the J end lost 2 bases, and 13 bases lay between the germline ends. The CDR3 consists of 14 residues. Per germline, CDR1 MGHDK and CDR2 SYGVNS. The CDR3 DNA sequence: TGTGCCAGCCGACGGACATTTCCTGGAAACACCATATATTTT. Protein: CASRRTFPGNTIYF.

The table lists this clone with a count of one. The rearrangement links TRBV19 to TRBJ2-3; no clear D gene. This CDR3 region has 14 residues. Per germline, CDR1 LNHDA and CDR2 SQIVND (reference sequence). Trimming took 6 bases from V and 0 from J, leaving 10 bases between them. CDR3 sequence: CASRAEPSTDTQYF. CDR3 in DNA: TGTGCCAGTAGGGCGGAACCCAGCACAGATACGCAGTATTTT.

The chain joins TRBV15 to TRBJ1-2; TRBD1 agrees at 9 bases. Germline-derived CDR1 and CDR2 are LNHNV and YYDKDF (reference sequence). There are 13 residues in the CDR3. The junction had 5 bases not matched to a gene; V was cut back by 7 bases and J by 5 bases. The CDR3 coding sequence is TGTGCCACCAAGACAGGGGGGAGATATGGCTACACCTTC. Amino acid sequence: CATKTGGRYGYTF.

V gene TRBV9 combines with J gene TRBJ2-3; D not resolved. CDR3 size: 14 residues. Trimming took 2 bases from V and 0 from J, leaving 7 bases between them. The germline CDR1 and CDR2 sequences are SGDLS and YYNGEE. The CDR3 DNA sequence: TGTGCCAGCAGCGTGGCTAGTAGCACAGATACGCAGTATTTT. Its protein is CASSVASSTDTQYF.

This clone came up a few times. The rearrangement joins TRBV28 to TRBJ2-7; 10 bases agree with TRBD1. V lost 6 bases and J lost 6; bases outside the gene matches: 8. The CDR3 is 14 amino acids. Per germline, CDR1 MDHEN and CDR2 SYDVKM. DNA of the CDR3: TGTGCCAGCAGCGAGCCGACAGGGGGCATCGAGCAGTACTTC. Protein: CASSEPTGGIEQYF.

The chain carries TRBV6-5 and TRBJ1-2; D unclear. V was pared by 0 bases and J by 1 base, with 9 bases between. The CDR3 loop spans 15 amino acids. The V gene's germline CDR1 is MNHEY and CDR2 SVGAGI. The CDR3 DNA reads TGTGCCAGCAGTTACTCTCACCGCAGTAACTATGGCTACACCTTC. Translation gives CASSYSHRSNYGYTF.

The chain joins TRBV25-1 to TRBJ2-7; 9 bases agree with TRBD1. The CDR3 spans 14 residues. The V segment lost 5 bases and the J segment 6 bases; nucleotides outside the gene matches: 8. Germline CDR1 is MGHDK and CDR2 is SYGVNS. CDR3 in amino acids: CASSYDRGRVEQYF. As DNA, the CDR3 is TGTGCCAGCAGTTACGACAGGGGGAGGGTCGAGCAGTACTTC.

This clone was recorded once. The chain combines TRBV7-9 with TRBJ2-5; 7 bases are a match to TRBD2. Germline V gene lookup returns CDR1 SEHNR and CDR2 FQNEAQ (reference sequence). V was clipped by 2 bases and J by 4 bases; unmatched bases: 7. The CDR3 has 15 residues. The CDR3 is CASSLIGSSGETQYF. For the CDR3, the DNA is TGTGCCAGCAGCTTAATAGGGTCTAGCGGAGAGACCCAGTACTTC.

The chain employs TRBV6-2 or TRBV6-3 and TRBJ1-2; TRBD1 matches 9 bases. J lost 7 bases, V lost 5 bases, and 11 bases had no gene match. The CDR3 length is 15 residues. Looked up from germline, CDR1 is MNHEY and CDR2 is SVGEGT. This CDR3 reads CASSRTFGQGSGYTF. CDR3 DNA: TGTGCCAGCAGTCGCACCTTCGGACAGGGGTCTGGCTACACCTTC.

The V and J genes are TRBV19 and TRBJ2-1, with 10 bases identical to TRBD2. Germline loops: CDR1 LNHDA, CDR2 SQIVND (reference sequence). The CDR3 covers 16 residues. V lost 10 bases and J lost 4; bases outside the gene matches: 13. CDR3 amino acids: CATRLRLAGDYNEQFF. DNA for the CDR3: TGTGCCACCCGCCTCCGTCTAGCGGGAGATTACAATGAGCAGTTCTTC.

The chain has TRBV13 and TRBJ2-7, with D hard to call. Germline V gene data show CDR1 as PRHDT and CDR2 as FYEKMQ (reference sequence). V lost 0 bases, J lost 3 bases, and 9 bases lay in between. The CDR3 consists of 14 residues. Written as DNA, the CDR3 is TGTGCCAGCAGCTTAGGAGTTGCACACTACGAGCAGTACTTC. Translating gives CASSLGVAHYEQYF.

The chain links TRBV2 to TRBJ2-2, with TRBD2 matching over 10 bases. The CDR3 length is 16 residues. Germline assignment: CDR1 SNHLY and CDR2 FYNNEI. V shed 2 bases, J shed 3 bases, and the junction held 3 bases outside the gene matches. The DNA of the CDR3 is TGTGCCAGCAGTGAACTAGCGGGAGCCCACACCGGGGAGCTGTTTTTT. Its protein is CASSELAGAHTGELFF.

The chain carries TRBV19 and TRBJ1-6; a possible D gene is TRBD1 (6 bases). The CDR3 is 15 residues long. Per the germline V gene, CDR1 is LNHDA and CDR2 is SQIVND (reference sequence). V was cut by 7 bases and J by 3 bases, with 13 bases left in between. CDR3 region: CASNRDTHYNSPLHF. CDR3 nucleotide sequence: TGTGCCAGTAACCGGGACACACACTATAATTCACCCCTCCACTTT.

This clone was picked up one time. The V and J genes are TRBV4-2 and TRBJ1-2; TRBD1 matches at 10 bases. Trimming removed 3 bases from V and 8 bases from J; junction bases left unmatched: 9. CDR3 size: 15 residues. Germline V lookup: CDR1 LGHNA, CDR2 YNFKEQ. CDR3 protein: CASSHLAGTGDGYTF. The CDR3 DNA is TGTGCCAGCAGCCACCTTGCCGGGACAGGGGACGGCTACACCTTC.

This sequence joins TRBV19 and TRBJ1-5, with no clear D. Trimming left V 7 bases short and J 6 bases short, with 10 bases between. This CDR3 contains 12 residues. The V gene's germline CDR1 is LNHDA and CDR2 SQIVND (reference sequence). As DNA, the CDR3 is TGTGCCAGTAATGCGGTTGGTCAGCCCCAGCATTTT. Amino acids: CASNAVGQPQHF.

The chain employs TRBV3-1 (or the pseudogene TRBV3-2) and TRBJ2-3; 8 nucleotides match TRBD2. The germline V gene encodes CDR1 LGHDT and CDR2 YNNKEL (reference sequence). The CDR3 runs 12 residues. The V segment lost 4 bases and the J segment 11 bases; nucleotides outside the gene matches: 5. CDR3 region: CASSPGGTKQYF. The CDR3 DNA sequence: TGTGCCAGCAGCCCGGGAGGGACTAAGCAGTATTTT.

The V gene is TRBV18, the J gene TRBJ1-4; possibly TRBD1 for D (5 bases). The V gene's germline CDR1 is KGHSH and CDR2 LQKENI. The CDR3 consists of 14 residues. V lost 6 bases and J 7 bases, leaving 15 bases between the germline ends. The CDR3 bases are TGTGCCAGCTCGTCACAGGTCGGCGGTGAAAAACTGTTTTTT. This sequence encodes CASSSQVGGEKLFF.

The chain combines TRBV6-5 with TRBJ2-1; D not certain. CDR1 and CDR2 (germline): MNHEY, SVGAGI. CDR3 length: 12 residues. V lost 6 bases to trimming and J lost 6 bases, with 9 bases between them. The CDR3 nucleotides are TGTGCCAGCAGAGCAGACTCCAATGAGCAGTTCTTC. Translating gives CASRADSNEQFF.